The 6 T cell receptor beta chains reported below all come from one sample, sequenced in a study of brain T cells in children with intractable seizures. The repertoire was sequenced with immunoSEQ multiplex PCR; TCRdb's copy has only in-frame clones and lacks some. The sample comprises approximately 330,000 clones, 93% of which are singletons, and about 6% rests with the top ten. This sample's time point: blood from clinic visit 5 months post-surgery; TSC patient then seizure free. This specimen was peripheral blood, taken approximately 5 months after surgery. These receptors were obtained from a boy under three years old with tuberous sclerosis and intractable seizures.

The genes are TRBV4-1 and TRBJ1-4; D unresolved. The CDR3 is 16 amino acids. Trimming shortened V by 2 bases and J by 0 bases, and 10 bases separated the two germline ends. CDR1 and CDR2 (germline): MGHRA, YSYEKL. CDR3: CASSQSSPATNEKLFF. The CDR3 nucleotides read TGCGCCAGCAGCCAATCATCCCCCGCAACTAATGAAAAACTGTTTTTT.

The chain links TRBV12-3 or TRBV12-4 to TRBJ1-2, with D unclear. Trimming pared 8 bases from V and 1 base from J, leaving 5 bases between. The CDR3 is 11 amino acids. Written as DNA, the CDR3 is TGTGCCAGCGGGGATAACTATGGCTACACCTTC. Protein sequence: CASGDNYGYTF.

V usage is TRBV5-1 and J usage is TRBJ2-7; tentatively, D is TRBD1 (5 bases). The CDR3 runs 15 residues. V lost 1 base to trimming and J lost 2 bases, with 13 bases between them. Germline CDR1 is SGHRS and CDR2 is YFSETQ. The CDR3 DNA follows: TGCGCCAGCAGCTTGACGGGCAGGGAAACCTACGAGCAGTACTTC. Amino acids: CASSLTGRETYEQYF.

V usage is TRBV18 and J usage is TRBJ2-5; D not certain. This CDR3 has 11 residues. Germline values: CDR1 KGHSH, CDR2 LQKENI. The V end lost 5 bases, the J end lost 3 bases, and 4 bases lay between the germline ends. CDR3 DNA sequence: TGTGCCAGCTCATACGAAGAGACCCAGTACTTC. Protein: CASSYEETQYF. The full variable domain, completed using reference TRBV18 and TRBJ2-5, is NAGVMQNPRHLVRRRGQEARLRCSPMKGHSHVYWYRQLPEEGLKFMVYLQKENIIDESGMPKERFSAEFPKEGPSILRIQQVVRGDSAAYFCASSYEETQYFGPGTRLLVL.

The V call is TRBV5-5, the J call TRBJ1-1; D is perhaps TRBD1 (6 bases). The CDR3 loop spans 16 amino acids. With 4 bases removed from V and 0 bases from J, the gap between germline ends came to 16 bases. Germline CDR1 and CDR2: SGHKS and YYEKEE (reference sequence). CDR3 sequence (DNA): TGTGCCAGCAGCCCCCCCCCGGGACACATGAACACTGAAGCTTTCTTT. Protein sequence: CASSPPPGHMNTEAFF. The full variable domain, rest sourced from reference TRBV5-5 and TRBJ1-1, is DAGVTQSPTHLIKTRGQQVTLRCSPISGHKSVSWYQQVLGQGPQFIFQYYEKEERGRGNFPDRFSARQFPNYSSELNVNALLLGDSALYLCASSPPPGHMNTEAFFGQGTRLTVV.

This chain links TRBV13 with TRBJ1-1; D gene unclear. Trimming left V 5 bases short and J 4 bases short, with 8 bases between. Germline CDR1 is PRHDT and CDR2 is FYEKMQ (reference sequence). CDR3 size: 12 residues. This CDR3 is CASSPIGTEAFF. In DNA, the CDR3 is TGTGCCAGCAGCCCTATTGGCACTGAAGCTTTCTTT.